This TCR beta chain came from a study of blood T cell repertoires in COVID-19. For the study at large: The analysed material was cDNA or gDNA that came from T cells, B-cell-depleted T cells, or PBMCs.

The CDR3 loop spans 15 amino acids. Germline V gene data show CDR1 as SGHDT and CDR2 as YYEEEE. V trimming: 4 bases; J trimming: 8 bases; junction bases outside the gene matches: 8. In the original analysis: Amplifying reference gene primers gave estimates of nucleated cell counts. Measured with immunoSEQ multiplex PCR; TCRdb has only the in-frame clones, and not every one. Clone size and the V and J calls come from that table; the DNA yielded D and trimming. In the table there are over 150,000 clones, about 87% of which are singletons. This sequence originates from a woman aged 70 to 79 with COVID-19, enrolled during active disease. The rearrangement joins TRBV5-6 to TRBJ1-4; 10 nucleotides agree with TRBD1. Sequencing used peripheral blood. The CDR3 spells CASSRQGAVDEKLFF. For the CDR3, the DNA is TGTGCCAGCAGCCGACAGGGGGCGGTGGACGAAAAACTGTTTTTT.